Listed below are T cell receptor beta chains from one sample, sequenced in a study of human T cells and chemical hapten exposure. TCRdb analysed the RACE reads with MiXCR anew, one entry per CDR3 protein. The sample holds over 100,000 distinct CDR3 sequences, 9.2% seen once. The sample here was whole blood, taken in connection with sensitization to the hapten diphenylcyclopropenone (DPC). The receptors were sampled from a woman aged 40 to 55 with alopecia areata. Some clones in this sample may be carry-over from other donors' samples. Each CDR3 is given with its conserved first and last residue. D genes are given only for firm matches. Some rows have no size entry. The others give once, few or many, or a class for an expanded clone.

clone_size j_call v_call d_call cdr3_aa cdr3_nt
few TRBJ2-2 TRBV5-5 NA CASSLEWAGELFF TGTGCCAGCAGCTTGGAGTGGGCCGGGGAGCTGTTTTTT
few TRBJ1-1 TRBV18 NA CASSPQPTNTEAFF TGTGCCAGCTCACCACAACCGACGAACACTGAAGCTTTCTTT
NA TRBJ1-5 TRBV20-1 TRBD1 CSALPTGDSNQPQHF TGCAGTGCCCTTCCCACAGGGGACAGCAATCAGCCCCAGCATTTT
few TRBJ1-1 TRBV7-9 NA CASLPQWGTEAFF TGTGCCAGCCTACCCCAATGGGGCACTGAAGCTTTCTTT
many TRBJ2-1 TRBV7-2 NA CASSFDSYNEQFF TGTGCCAGCAGCTTCGACTCCTACAATGAGCAGTTCTTC
NA TRBJ1-2 TRBV6-2/TRBV6-3 TRBD1 CASRTGYGYTF TGTGCCAGCCGGACAGGGTATGGCTACACCTTC
few TRBJ2-5 TRBV6-2/TRBV6-3 NA CASSYSEANSQETQYF TGTGCCAGCAGTTACTCGGAGGCAAACAGCCAAGAGACCCAGTACTTC
NA TRBJ1-5 TRBV28 NA CASNGPPWHRPQHF TGTGCCAGCAACGGACCCCCCTGGCACCGGCCCCAGCATTTT
NA TRBJ2-2 TRBV29-1 NA CSVSLSGNTGELFF TGCAGCGTTTCCCTCAGTGGGAACACCGGGGAGCTGTTTTTT
many TRBJ2-1 TRBV6-5 TRBD2 CASTGGNEQFF TGTGCCAGCACGGGGGGGAATGAGCAGTTCTTC
few TRBJ1-2 TRBV20-1 NA CSAREPGSLNYGYTF TGCAGTGCTAGAGAACCGGGAAGCTTGAACTATGGCTACACCTTC